Listed below are T cell receptor beta chains from one sample, sequenced in a study of regulatory T cells in long-lasting Graves disease. MiXCR was run by TCRdb on the multiplex PCR reads, yielding one entry per CDR3 protein. This sample carries about 400,000 distinct CDR3 sequences, 20% to 25% of them seen once, and the ten largest clones take around 20%. The sequencing used peripheral blood mononuclear cells (PBMCs), collected when the disease was refractory, from a patient treated with antithyroid drugs. All receptors derive from a female donor with Graves disease. The CDR3 runs from the conserved cysteine through the conserved F or W. The order of the fields is clone size, D gene, J gene, V gene, CDR3 protein, CDR3 DNA. A D gene is named only where the DNA matches it firmly. Expanded clones are given a class, and other clones once, few, many or no size at all.

many | - | TRBJ1-4 | TRBV12-3/TRBV12-4 | CASSLVSGPATNEKLFF | TGTGCCAGCAGTTTAGTTTCGGGACCTGCAACTAATGAAAAACTGTTTTTT
few | TRBD2 | TRBJ2-7 | TRBV9 | CASSALQGTSGEQYF | TGTGCCAGCAGCGCCTTACAGGGGACTAGCGGCGAGCAGTACTTC
few | - | TRBJ1-1 | TRBV5-5 | CASSFPVSTEAFF | TGTGCCAGCAGCTTTCCTGTAAGCACTGAAGCTTTCTTT
few | TRBD2 | TRBJ2-2 | TRBV7-9 | CASSSTSGTYLNTGELFF | TGTGCCAGCAGCTCGACTAGCGGGACCTACTTGAACACCGGGGAGCTGTTTTTT
- | - | TRBJ1-6 | TRBV6-1 | CASSEWTVNNSPLHF | TGTGCCAGCAGTGAATGGACAGTTAATAATTCACCCCTCCACTTT
few | - | TRBJ2-5 | TRBV9 | CASSGTEAAGRETQYF | TGTGCCAGCAGCGGGACAGAGGCGGCGGGGAGGGAGACCCAGTACTTC
few | - | TRBJ2-5 | TRBV28 | CASSFSLGWYF | TGTGCCAGCAGTTTTAGTCTGGGTTGGTATTTT
many | - | TRBJ1-5 | TRBV28 | CASSQNHSPQHF | TGTGCCAGCAGCCAGAATCATTCGCCCCAGCATTTT
many | - | TRBJ2-5 | TRBV6-5 | CASSFGRRTKETQYF | TGTGCCAGCAGTTTTGGACGCCGGACCAAAGAGACCCAGTACTTC
many | - | TRBJ2-2 | TRBV2 | CASTARDLTGELFF | TGTGCCAGCACGGCGCGGGACCTCACCGGGGAGCTGTTTTTT
- | TRBD1 | TRBJ1-1 | TRBV10-3 | CAISRGQTHTEAFF | TGTGCCATCAGTCGGGGACAGACTCACACTGAAGCTTTCTTT
- | TRBD2 | TRBJ2-6 | TRBV7-2 | CASIPGLAGVGANVLTF | TGTGCCAGCATCCCGGGACTAGCGGGAGTTGGGGCCAACGTCCTGACTTTC
many | - | TRBJ1-2 | TRBV2 | CASKERLYGYTF | TGTGCCAGCAAGGAGCGTCTATATGGCTACACCTTC
- | - | TRBJ2-7 | TRBV7-3 | CGTQNEQYF | TGTGGGACACAGAACGAGCAGTACTTC
- | TRBD1 | TRBJ1-5 | TRBV29-1 | CSVVPGQGQPQHF | TGCAGCGTTGTACCGGGACAGGGTCAGCCCCAGCATTTT
few | - | TRBJ1-2 | TRBV7-8 | CASSLVRDGGYTF | TGTGCCAGCAGCTTAGTTCGCGATGGGGGCTACACCTTC
- | - | TRBJ2-7 | TRBV7-9 | CASSSRSGLSYEQYF | TGTGCCAGCAGCTCTCGCTCGGGTCTTTCCTACGAGCAGTACTTC
many | - | TRBJ1-1 | TRBV28 | CASSSSGRNTEAFF | -
many | - | TRBJ1-6 | TRBV9 | CASSVGELWGNSPLHF | TGTGCCAGCAGCGTAGGGGAGCTCTGGGGTAATTCACCCCTCCACTTT
- | - | TRBJ2-3 | TRBV19 | CASTKGNSKGDTQYF | TGTGCCAGTACAAAGGGGAACTCGAAGGGGGATACGCAGTATTTT
many | - | TRBJ2-7 | TRBV2 | CASSETPTYEQYF | TGTGCCAGCAGTGAAACCCCTACCTACGAGCAGTACTTC
few | - | TRBJ1-5 | TRBV12-3/TRBV12-4 | CASSLEAQPQHF | TGTGCCAGCAGTTTAGAGGCGCAGCCCCAGCATTTT
few | TRBD2 | TRBJ2-7 | TRBV19 | CASSPEGLAESYEQYF | TGTGCCAGTAGCCCTGAGGGACTAGCGGAATCCTACGAGCAGTACTTC
- | - | TRBJ1-4 | TRBV24-1 | CATSDGINEKLFF | TGTGCCACCAGTGACGGGATTAATGAAAAACTGTTTTTT
many | TRBD1 | TRBJ2-5 | TRBV7-2 | CASSSDRLYQETQYF | TGTGCCAGCAGCTCGGACAGGTTGTACCAAGAGACCCAGTACTTC
- | - | TRBJ2-6 | TRBV20-1 | CSAEVGSGANVLTF | TGCAGTGCCGAGGTCGGGTCTGGGGCCAACGTCCTGACTTTC
few | - | TRBJ1-2 | TRBV30 | CACPRDHYGYTF | TGTGCCTGTCCAAGGGATCACTATGGCTACACCTTC
many | TRBD2 | TRBJ2-7 | TRBV12-3/TRBV12-4 | CASSLLAAANEQYF | TGTGCCAGCAGCTTACTAGCGGCAGCTAACGAGCAGTACTTC
- | - | TRBJ2-7 | TRBV30 | CAWSAGDDDEQYF | TGTGCCTGGAGTGCTGGGGATGACGACGAGCAGTACTTC
many | TRBD1 | TRBJ1-5 | TRBV29-1 | CSVATGDTNQPQHF | TGCAGCGTCGCGACAGGGGACACAAATCAGCCCCAGCATTTT
- | - | TRBJ2-7 | TRBV25-1 | CASRDFGPRDEQYF | TGTGCCAGCAGAGATTTTGGCCCGCGCGACGAGCAGTACTTC
few | TRBD1 | TRBJ1-1 | TRBV19 | CASSIDWDSGSTEAFF | TGTGCCAGTAGTATAGATTGGGACAGCGGGAGCACTGAAGCTTTCTTT
- | TRBD2 | TRBJ2-1 | TRBV12-3/TRBV12-4 | CASSEGSGRMGFNEQFF | TGTGCCAGCAGTGAGGGTAGCGGGAGGATGGGCTTCAATGAGCAGTTCTTC
few | - | TRBJ2-5 | TRBV7-2 | CASSLYGGGSWEETQYF | TGTGCCAGCAGCTTATATGGGGGAGGCTCTTGGGAAGAGACCCAGTACTTC
- | - | TRBJ2-7 | TRBV30 | CAWSVLGQYTYEQYF | TGTGCCTGGAGTGTACTGGGGCAGTATACCTACGAGCAGTACTTC
- | - | TRBJ1-5 | TRBV28 | CASSFSGPGAQHF | TGTGCCAGCAGTTTTTCAGGTCCGGGGGCCCAGCATTTT
few | - | TRBJ2-5 | TRBV5-1 | CASSLTQLQETQYF | TGCGCCAGCAGCTTAACACAGCTTCAAGAGACCCAGTACTTC
few | TRBD1 | TRBJ1-2 | TRBV19 | CASSIVPGQDIWYGYTF | TGTGCCAGTAGTATAGTGCCGGGACAGGACATATGGTATGGCTACACCTTC
few | TRBD1 | TRBJ2-7 | TRBV2 | CASKIQGPSYEQYF | TGTGCCAGCAAAATACAGGGGCCTTCATACGAGCAGTACTTC
- | TRBD1 | TRBJ2-3 | TRBV7-3 | CASSYGTGGTDTQYF | TGTGCCAGCAGCTACGGGACAGGGGGCACAGATACGCAGTATTTT
many | TRBD2 | TRBJ2-7 | TRBV2 | CASFGGAGREIYEQYF | TGTGCCAGCTTCGGGGGAGCGGGACGGGAGATCTACGAGCAGTACTTC
- | - | TRBJ2-7 | TRBV7-9 | CASGTVRYEQYF | TGTGCCAGCGGAACGGTCCGATACGAGCAGTACTTC
many | - | TRBJ1-6 | TRBV2 | CASSEYPAREGSPLHF | TGTGCCAGCAGTGAATACCCGGCGAGGGAGGGTTCACCCCTCCACTTT
few | - | TRBJ2-7 | TRBV3-1 | CASSQNLQAVYEQYF | TGTGCCAGCAGCCAGAATCTGCAGGCTGTATACGAGCAGTACTTC
many | TRBD2 | TRBJ2-7 | TRBV5-5 | CASSLIAGGSSYEQYF | TGTGCCAGCAGCTTGATAGCGGGAGGTTCTTCCTACGAGCAGTACTTC
- | - | TRBJ2-2 | TRBV10-3 | CAIMSTDRYRGELFF | TGTGCCATCATGTCGACGGATCGTTATCGCGGGGAGCTGTTTTTT
few | - | TRBJ2-1 | TRBV15 | CATSRAGAGYNEQFF | TGTGCCACCAGCAGAGCTGGGGCTGGCTACAATGAGCAGTTCTTC
many | - | TRBJ2-5 | TRBV6-1 | CASSEDPFTGLQETQYF | TGTGCCAGCAGTGAAGATCCCTTTACAGGGTTACAAGAGACCCAGTACTTC
- | TRBD1 | TRBJ2-5 | TRBV24-1 | CATSDRGRETQYF | TGTGCCACCAGCGACAGGGGTAGAGAGACCCAGTACTTC
few | - | TRBJ1-3 | TRBV2 | CASSEGPGYRGNTIYF | TGTGCCAGCAGTGAAGGCCCGGGTTATCGTGGAAACACCATATATTTT
many | - | TRBJ2-2 | TRBV27 | CASRPGAGELFF | TGTGCCAGCCGGCCTGGCGCCGGGGAGCTGTTTTTT
- | - | TRBJ1-1 | TRBV4-3 | CASSHTGRASTEAFF | TGCGCCAGCAGCCATACAGGGCGGGCGAGCACTGAAGCTTTCTTT
- | - | TRBJ1-4 | TRBV6-1 | CASIFGGAGKEKLFF | TGTGCCAGCATTTTCGGTGGGGCAGGGAAGGAAAAACTGTTTTTT
many | - | TRBJ1-1 | TRBV27 | CASSFYLGGNTEAFF | TGTGCCAGCAGTTTTTATCTTGGGGGGAACACTGAAGCTTTCTTT
few | TRBD1 | TRBJ1-2 | TRBV6-1 | CASSRTGGFGGYTF | TGTGCCAGCAGCCGGACAGGAGGTTTTGGCGGCTACACCTTC
- | TRBD2 | TRBJ2-1 | TRBV6-2/TRBV6-3 | CASSLQTSGRNEQFF | TGTGCCAGCAGTCTTCAGACTAGCGGGAGGAACGAGCAGTTCTTC
few | - | TRBJ1-5 | TRBV11-3 | CASSLDMGGANQPQHF | TGTGCCAGCAGCTTAGATATGGGGGGGGCAAATCAGCCCCAGCATTTT
many | - | TRBJ1-5 | TRBV11-2 | CASSLASNQPQHF | TGTGCCAGCAGCTTAGCTTCCAATCAGCCCCAGCATTTT